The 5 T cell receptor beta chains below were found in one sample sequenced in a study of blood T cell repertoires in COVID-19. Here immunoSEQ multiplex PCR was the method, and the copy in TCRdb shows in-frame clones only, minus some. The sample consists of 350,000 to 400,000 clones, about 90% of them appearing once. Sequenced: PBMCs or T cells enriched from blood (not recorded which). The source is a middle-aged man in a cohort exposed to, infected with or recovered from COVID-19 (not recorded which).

The chain's CDR3 is CSVTTGDYQPQHF. CDR3 coding DNA: TGCAGCGTCACTACAGGGGACTATCAGCCCCAGCATTTT. The V call is TRBV29-1, the J call TRBJ1-5; 7 nucleotides agree with TRBD1. V lost 6 bases to trimming and J lost 5 bases; unmatched junction nucleotides: 7. Germline CDR1 and CDR2: SQVTM and ANQGSEA. This CDR3 comprises 13 residues.

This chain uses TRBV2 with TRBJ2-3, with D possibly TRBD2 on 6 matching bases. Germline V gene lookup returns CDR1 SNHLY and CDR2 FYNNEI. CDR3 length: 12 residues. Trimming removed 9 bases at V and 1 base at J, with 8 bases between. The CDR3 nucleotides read TGTGCCAGTTTAGCGGGCACAGATACGCAGTATTTT. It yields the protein CASLAGTDTQYF.

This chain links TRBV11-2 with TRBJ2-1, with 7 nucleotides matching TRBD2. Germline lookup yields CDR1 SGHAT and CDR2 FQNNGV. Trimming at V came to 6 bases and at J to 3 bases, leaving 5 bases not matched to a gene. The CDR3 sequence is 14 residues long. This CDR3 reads CASRERGLYNEQFF. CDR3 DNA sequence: TGTGCCAGCAGGGAGCGGGGCCTCTACAATGAGCAGTTCTTC.

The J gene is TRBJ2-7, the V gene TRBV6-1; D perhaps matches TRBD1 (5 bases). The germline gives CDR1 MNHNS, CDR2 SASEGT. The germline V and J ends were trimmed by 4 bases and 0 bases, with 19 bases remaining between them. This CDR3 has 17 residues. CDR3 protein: CASSVGAGTTISYEQYF. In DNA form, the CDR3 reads TGTGCCAGCAGTGTAGGGGCAGGAACTACCATCTCCTACGAGCAGTACTTC.

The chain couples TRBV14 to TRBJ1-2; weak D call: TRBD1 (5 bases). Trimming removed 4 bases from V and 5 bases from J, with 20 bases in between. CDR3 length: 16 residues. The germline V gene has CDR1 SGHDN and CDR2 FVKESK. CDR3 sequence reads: CASSPTGRFAGYGYTF. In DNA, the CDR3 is TGTGCCAGCAGCCCTACCGGAAGGTTCGCAGGGTATGGCTACACCTTC.